The 26 T cell receptor beta chains below were found in one sample sequenced in a study of blood T cell repertoires in COVID-19. Profiling relied on immunoSEQ multiplex PCR, and the TCRdb table lists in-frame clones only, not all of them. The table records 200,000 to 250,000 clones, roughly 88% of them present only once. The sequencing input was PBMCs or T cells enriched from blood (not recorded which). The receptors come from a woman between 40 and 50 years old with acute COVID-19.

This clone has only one observation. The CDR3 protein is CASSSPDGGDPSGANVLTF. DNA of the CDR3: TGTGCCAGCAGCTCGCCGGACGGAGGGGACCCCTCTGGGGCCAACGTCCTGACTTTC. V is TRBV5-4 and J is TRBJ2-6, with a possible D match to TRBD2 (6 bases). The V gene lost 3 bases and the J gene lost 0 bases, with 19 bases spanning the gap. In germline, CDR1 is SGHNT, CDR2 YYREEE (reference sequence). CDR3 size: 19 residues.

V usage is TRBV7-2 and J usage is TRBJ1-6; perhaps TRBD1 as D (6 bases). Germline CDR1 and CDR2: SGHTA and FQGNSA. V was pared by 2 bases and J by 8 bases, with 10 bases between. The CDR3 runs to 14 residues. The CDR3 sequence: CASSLRAGDSPLHF. CDR3 bases: TGTGCCAGCAGCTTAAGGGCAGGGGATTCACCCCTCCACTTT.

The rearrangement joins TRBV6-5 to TRBJ2-7; TRBD1 aligns across 7 bases. CDR1 is MNHEY, CDR2 SVGAGI, per germline. This CDR3 spans 13 amino acids. Unmatched junction bases numbered 3, after V lost 5 bases and J lost 2 bases. CDR3 coding DNA: TGTGCCAGCAGTCCGACAGGGACCTACGAGCAGTACTTC. Its protein product is CASSPTGTYEQYF.

The chain uses TRBV10-1 and TRBJ2-3; D ambiguous. V was clipped by 4 bases and J by 6 bases, with 11 bases between them. This CDR3 is built from 13 residues. CDR1 WNHNN and CDR2 SYGVQD come from the germline V gene (reference sequence). CDR3 nucleotide sequence: TGCGCCAGCAGTGTGCCGGGTTCGGATACGCAGTATTTT. It codes for CASSVPGSDTQYF.

This rearrangement joins TRBV3-1 (or the pseudogene TRBV3-2) to TRBJ1-1, with unresolved D. Looked up from germline, CDR1 is LGHDT and CDR2 is YNNKEL (reference sequence). Trimming shortened V by 3 bases and J by 8 bases, and 16 bases separated the two germline ends. This CDR3 is 14 amino acids long. In nucleotides, the CDR3 is TGTGCCAGCAGCCAGTCGTGGGTCGGCAGGGAAGCTTTCTTT. It specifies CASSQSWVGREAFF.

The chain joins TRBV9 to TRBJ2-3, with D possibly TRBD1 on 6 matching bases. The germline V and J ends were trimmed by 5 bases and 12 bases, with 16 bases remaining between them. CDR3 length equals 12 residues. Germline V gene lookup returns CDR1 SGDLS and CDR2 YYNGEE. The DNA of the CDR3 is TGTGCCAGCAGGGGGGCCCACCAAGACCAGTATTTT. It encodes CASRGAHQDQYF.

This chain connects TRBV19 to TRBJ1-5, with D unclear. Between the trimmed V and J ends, which lost 3 bases and 5 bases, there was a span of 11 bases. The germline V gene has CDR1 LNHDA and CDR2 SQIVND (reference sequence). The CDR3 has 14 residues. DNA of the CDR3: TGTGCCAGTAGTATCACGGGGAATTATCAGCCCCAGCATTTT. Protein: CASSITGNYQPQHF.

The CDR3 loop reads CASSTRMSGELFF. The CDR3 region has the DNA TGTGCCAGCAGTACCAGGATGAGCGGGGAGCTGTTTTTT. This sequence joins TRBV11-3 and TRBJ2-2; D is undetermined. This CDR3 contains 13 residues. Trimming pared 6 bases from V and 7 bases from J, leaving 12 bases between. CDR1 is SGHNT and CDR2 is YENEEA in the germline V gene.

V gene TRBV6-5 combines with J gene TRBJ2-5; the match to TRBD1 covers 7 bases. The germline V gene encodes CDR1 MNHEY and CDR2 SVGAGI. Germline trimming cut 6 bases from V and 5 bases from J; bases unmatched to any gene: 9. The CDR3 length is 14 residues. This CDR3 reads CASRPTGVRETQYF. In DNA form, the CDR3 reads TGTGCCAGCAGACCAACAGGGGTGAGGGAGACCCAGTACTTC.

The chain joins TRBV2 to TRBJ2-7, with TRBD2 matching 7 bases. Looked up from germline, CDR1 is SNHLY and CDR2 is FYNNEI. J was trimmed by 7 bases and V by 4 bases; bases with no gene match: 4. The CDR3 is 12 amino acids. The CDR3 loop is CASSGLGGEQYF. The CDR3 region has the DNA TGTGCCAGCAGTGGACTCGGGGGGGAGCAGTACTTC.

V gene TRBV3-1 (or the pseudogene TRBV3-2) combines with J gene TRBJ1-4; TRBD1 matches at 8 bases. This CDR3 has 15 amino acids. The germline V gene has CDR1 LGHDT and CDR2 YNNKEL (reference sequence). Losses at the gene ends were 1 base for V and 4 bases for J; bases not matched to a gene: 2. The CDR3 nucleotides are TGTGCCAGCAGCCAAGGTGGACAGGGTAATGAAAAACTGTTTTTT. It yields the protein CASSQGGQGNEKLFF.

In DNA form, the CDR3 reads TGTGCCTGGGATATCGGGGGTTTCAATCAGCCCCAGCATTTT. Translated: CAWDIGGFNQPQHF. J is TRBJ1-5 and V is TRBV30; D is perhaps TRBD1 (5 bases). Germline CDR1 GTSNPN, CDR2 SVGIG (reference sequence). Trimming cost V 5 bases and J 3 bases, with 14 bases left between them. The CDR3 length is 14 residues. Using reference TRBV30 and TRBJ1-5 for the parts outside the CDR3, the full variable domain is SQTIHQWPATLVQPVGSPLSLECTVEGTSNPNLYWYRQAAGRGLQLLFYSVGIGQISSEVPQNLSASRPQDRQFILSSKKLLLSDSGFYLCAWDIGGFNQPQHFGDGTRLSIL.

This chain links TRBV15 with TRBJ1-4; a possible D gene is TRBD1 (5 bases). V lost 2 bases and J lost 8, with 21 bases in between. CDR1 is LNHNV and CDR2 is YYDKDF in the germline V gene (reference sequence). This CDR3 is 17 amino acids long. CDR3 nucleotide sequence: TGTGCCACCAGCAGATCCTCCAAGACAGATAATGACGAAAAACTGTTTTTT. Amino acid sequence: CATSRSSKTDNDEKLFF.

The CDR3 loop reads CASSDLLGGNEQYV. The DNA for the CDR3 is TGTGCCAGCAGTGACCTCTTGGGGGGGAACGAGCAGTACGTC. The chain joins TRBV6-1 to TRBJ2-7, with 7 bases lining up with TRBD2. The J segment lost 5 bases and the V segment lost 3 bases, leaving 7 bases of the junction unmatched. From germline, CDR1 is MNHNS and CDR2 SASEGT. The CDR3 contains 14 residues.

The chain uses TRBV6-5 and TRBJ1-1; 11 nucleotides match TRBD1. V lost 10 bases to trimming and J lost 4 bases; unmatched junction nucleotides: 5. Germline V gene data show CDR1 as MNHEY and CDR2 as SVGAGI. The CDR3 totals 13 residues. The CDR3 reads CATIGTGGTEAFF. Written as DNA, the CDR3 is TGTGCCACCATTGGGACAGGGGGCACTGAAGCTTTCTTT.

V is TRBV19 and J is TRBJ2-5; TRBD1 might be the D (5 bases). Germline V gives CDR1 LNHDA, CDR2 SQIVND (reference sequence). The CDR3 extends over 14 amino acids. The ends were cut back, 5 bases at V and 7 bases at J, with 17 bases in the middle. This CDR3 is CASSVGQGLGTQYF. In DNA, the CDR3 is TGTGCCAGTAGTGTGGGGCAGGGTTTGGGGACCCAGTACTTC.

The chain has TRBV12-5 and TRBJ1-5; a possible D gene is TRBD1 (5 bases). Germline assignment: CDR1 LGHNT and CDR2 FRNRAP. This CDR3 contains 17 residues. Trimming cost V 6 bases and J 1 base, with 19 bases left between them. This chain's CDR3 is CASGHYPGIQSNQPQHF. Here the CDR3 DNA reads TGTGCTAGTGGGCATTACCCAGGGATTCAAAGCAATCAGCCCCAGCATTTT.

The table lists this clone with a few counts. The V gene is TRBV19, the J gene TRBJ1-1; 7 nucleotides agree with TRBD1. The CDR3 totals 11 residues. After removal of 7 bases from V and 7 bases from J, the junction contained 3 bases not matched to a gene. Germline CDR1 is LNHDA and CDR2 is SQIVND (reference sequence). DNA for the CDR3: TGTGCCAGTAATTACAGGGGTGAAGCTTTCTTT. Amino acid sequence: CASNYRGEAFF.

The V and J genes are TRBV15 and TRBJ1-1; D is ambiguous. V lost 5 bases to trimming and J lost 4 bases, with 17 bases between them. This CDR3 has 15 residues. Germline assignment: CDR1 LNHNV and CDR2 YYDKDF (reference sequence). CDR3: CATSQQAGFSTEAFF. CDR3 sequence (DNA): TGTGCCACCAGCCAGCAGGCTGGGTTTAGCACTGAAGCTTTCTTT.

The J gene is TRBJ1-1, the V gene TRBV5-1, with D perhaps matching TRBD1 (5 bases). V lost 0 bases and J 1 base, leaving 13 bases between the germline ends. The CDR3 consists of 16 residues. Looked up from germline, CDR1 is SGHRS and CDR2 is YFSETQ. The CDR3 DNA reads as TGCGCCAGCAGCTTGGTTCTGGGGGGAAGGAACACTGAAGCTTTCTTT. This translates into CASSLVLGGRNTEAFF.

This clone was counted between two and nine times. The genes are TRBV6-5 and TRBJ1-1; 10 nucleotides match TRBD1. Unmatched junction bases numbered 6, after V lost 8 bases and J lost 3 bases. The CDR3 loop spans 14 amino acids. Germline CDR1 and CDR2: MNHEY and SVGAGI. CDR3 in amino acids: CASGGQGEYTEAFF. CDR3 coding DNA: TGTGCCAGCGGAGGACAGGGGGAGTACACTGAAGCTTTCTTT.

The DNA for the CDR3 is TGCAGCGCCCCCGGCGGGGATACTGAAGCTTTCTTT. Its translation: CSAPGGDTEAFF. The V call is TRBV29-1, the J call TRBJ1-1, with unresolved D. This CDR3 is built from 12 residues. Germline CDR1 and CDR2: SQVTM and ANQGSEA. The V gene lost 7 bases and the J gene lost 5 bases, with 14 bases spanning the gap.

The rearrangement links TRBV9 to TRBJ2-3, with 7 positions matching TRBD1. V lost 0 bases and J lost 1; bases outside the gene matches: 8. CDR1 SGDLS and CDR2 YYNGEE come from the germline V gene. This CDR3 spans 17 amino acids. In nucleotides, the CDR3 is TGTGCCAGCAGCGTAGAGAGAGGGGGCTGGGGCACAGATACGCAGTATTTT. It codes for CASSVERGGWGTDTQYF.

The chain is built from TRBV5-8 and TRBJ1-1; weak D call: TRBD1 (5 bases). The CDR3 runs to 18 residues. Trimming stripped 3 bases from V and 5 bases from J, with 26 bases between. The V gene's germline CDR1 is SGHTS and CDR2 YDEGEE. This CDR3 is CASSSNTPLLVRGTEAFF. The DNA for the CDR3 is TGTGCCAGCAGCTCGAACACACCCCTATTAGTTAGGGGTACTGAAGCTTTCTTT. The full variable domain, its missing parts supplied by reference TRBV5-8 and TRBJ1-1, is EAGVTQSPTHLIKTRGQQATLRCSPISGHTSVYWYQQALGLGLQFLLWYDEGEERNRGNFPPRFSGRQFPNYSSELNVNALELEDSALYLCASSSNTPLLVRGTEAFFGQGTRLTVV.

The J gene is TRBJ2-2, the V gene TRBV5-6, with 7 nucleotides matching TRBD2. The V segment lost 1 base and the J segment 3 bases; nucleotides outside the gene matches: 6. Per the germline V gene, CDR1 is SGHDT and CDR2 is YYEEEE. This CDR3 region has 16 residues. The CDR3 sequence: CASSLWGRAYTGELFF. DNA for the CDR3: TGTGCCAGCAGCTTGTGGGGGAGGGCATACACCGGGGAGCTGTTTTTT.

The chain has TRBV5-1 and TRBJ2-1, with 7 positions matching TRBD1. The CDR3 has 13 amino acids. CDR1 and CDR2 from the germline V gene are SGHRS and YFSETQ. Trimming at V came to 4 bases and at J to 6 bases, leaving 4 bases not matched to a gene. CDR3 nucleotides: TGCGCCAGCAGCCCGCCAGGGGGCAATGAGCAGTTCTTC. The encoded protein is CASSPPGGNEQFF.